Detailed here is one T cell receptor (beta chain). During active infection, Seattle patients enrolled and were then monitored through disease. Sequencing was performed with immunoSEQ multiplex PCR; in TCRdb, only in-frame clones are kept and a portion is missing. The sample records fewer than 350,000 clones, approximately 87% being singletons. This sample was taken from a study of blood T cell repertoires in COVID-19. Study overall: Samples came from the United States, Italy and Spain, spanning acute and convalescent COVID-19. T cells, B-cell-depleted T cells, or PBMCs provided the cDNA or gDNA that served as material.

The trim removed 7 bases at V and 0 bases at J, leaving 5 bases unmatched. The V gene's germline CDR1 is MDHEN and CDR2 SYDVKM. The CDR3 loop spans 15 amino acids. The material sequenced was peripheral blood. The sequence was collected from a woman younger than 45 with COVID-19, enrolled during active disease. V gene TRBV28 combines with J gene TRBJ2-2; 7 bases align to TRBD2. CDR3 sequence: CASTPGGSNTGELFF. DNA for the CDR3: TGTGCCAGCACCCCGGGGGGTTCGAACACCGGGGAGCTGTTTTTT.